Reported below is one T cell receptor beta chain. What it binds is unknown. The data belong to a study of lymphopenia after photon versus proton radiotherapy. Study-level results: Authors raise, but do not show, better survival with proton therapy. After the lymphocyte nadir, photon-treated repertoires showed oligoclonal expansion, especially of CD8+ Temra cells.

Clones were read by immunoSEQ multiplex PCR, and TCRdb kept only the in-frame ones, dropping some. The table shows approximately 30,000 clones, with about four fifths occurring only once. The specimen comprised peripheral blood, sampled from a patient treated with photon-based radiotherapy. The sequence was collected from a man aged 45 to 65 with gastric cancer.

CDR3: CASSAYKNNSPLHF. The CDR3 DNA reads TGTGCCAGCAGCGCTTACAAGAATAATTCACCCCTCCACTTT. This chain joins TRBV7-9 and TRBJ1-6, with D uncertain. CDR1 SEHNR and CDR2 FQNEAQ come from the germline V gene (reference sequence). The V and J ends lost 5 bases and 5 bases respectively, with 10 bases between them. The CDR3 is 14 residues long.